This TCR beta chain was identified in a study of long-term antiretroviral therapy in people with HIV. Turning to this clone: The antigen is undetermined.

The assay, immunoSEQ v3.0, was run at survey level. The method was immunoSEQ multiplex PCR; TCRdb's version includes in-frame clones alone and lacks a portion of them. The data contain more than 6,000 clones, around four fifths of them singletons. General study points: Regardless of time point, clones expanded before ART dominated the repertoire. Controls exceeded HIV repertoires in CDR3 length range. Following ART, diversity rose but still fell short of transplant donor controls.

V was pared by 8 bases and J by 6 bases, with 18 bases between. Per germline, CDR1 MNHNS and CDR2 SASEGT. This CDR3 has 14 amino acids. Every single participant having HIV got treatment inside the United States. The source of this sequence is a man aged 40-49 years with HIV. This sample comprised unsorted PBMCs, obtained 0.5 years before starting antiretroviral therapy. This sequence joins TRBV6-1 and TRBJ2-3; D assignment may be TRBD1 or TRBD2 (5 bases each). CDR3 sequence (DNA): TGTGCCAGCCCCCCCGGGCGATGGGGGGATACGCAGTATTTT. This sequence encodes CASPPGRWGDTQYF.